This T cell receptor (beta chain) was sequenced for a study of neurological immune-mediated disorders. Study-wide points: TCR clonal expansion peaked in HTLV-1-associated myelopathy patients and was lowest in multiple sclerosis patients.

The cDNA was produced through 5'RACE with 10-nucleotide random UMIs. In every sequencing run, more than 180 million TCR-beta sequences were generated from 15-18 subjects. TCRdb independently ran MiXCR on the 5' RACE reads; one entry per CDR3 protein. Among 35,000 or so distinct CDR3 sequences listed, approximately 14% were seen once. CDR3 length: 15 amino acids. V shed 1 base and J shed 0 bases, with 11 bases lying between them. Per germline, CDR1 DFQATT and CDR2 SNEGSKA (reference sequence). This clonotype is judged medium-sized (0.01 to 0.1%). The antigen remains undetermined. V usage is TRBV20-1 and J usage is TRBJ2-3; the D gene is possibly TRBD2 (6 bases). This clonotype originated in a woman aged 45 to 65 with HTLV-1-associated myelopathy (HAM/TSP). Sequences were obtained from PBMCs. DNA for the CDR3: TGCAGTGCTAGAGTAGCGGCACGTAGCACAGATACGCAGTATTTT. Its translation: CSARVAARSTDTQYF.